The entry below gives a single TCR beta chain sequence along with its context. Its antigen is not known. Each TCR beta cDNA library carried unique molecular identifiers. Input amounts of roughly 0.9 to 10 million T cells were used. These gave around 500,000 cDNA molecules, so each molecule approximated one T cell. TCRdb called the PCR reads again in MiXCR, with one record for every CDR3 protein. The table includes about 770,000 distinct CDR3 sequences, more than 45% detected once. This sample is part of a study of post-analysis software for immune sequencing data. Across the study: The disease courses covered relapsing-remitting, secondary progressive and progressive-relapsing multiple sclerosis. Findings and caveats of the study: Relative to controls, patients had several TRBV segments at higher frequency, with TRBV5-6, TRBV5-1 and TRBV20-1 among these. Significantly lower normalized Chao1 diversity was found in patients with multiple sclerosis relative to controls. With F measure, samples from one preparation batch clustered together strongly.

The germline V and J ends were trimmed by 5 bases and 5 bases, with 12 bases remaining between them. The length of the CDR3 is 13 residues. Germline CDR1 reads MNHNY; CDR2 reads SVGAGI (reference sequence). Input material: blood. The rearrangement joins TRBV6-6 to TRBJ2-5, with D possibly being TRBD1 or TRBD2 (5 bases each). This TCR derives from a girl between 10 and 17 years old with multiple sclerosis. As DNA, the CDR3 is TGTGCCAGCAGTCGTGGATGGGGGGAGACCCAGTACTTC. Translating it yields CASSRGWGETQYF.